This T cell receptor beta chain derives from a study of shared clonotypes between healthy human individuals. The germline V gene has CDR1 SGHTA and CDR2 FQGTGA. Unmatched junction bases numbered 4, after V lost 4 bases and J lost 1 base. The CDR3 totals 16 residues. Sequencing was performed with immunoSEQ multiplex PCR; in TCRdb, only in-frame clones are kept and a portion is missing. The table includes about 1 million clones, around 76% detected once. Sequenced: memory CD4+ T cells sorted from blood. The subset denotes: CD45RA-negative fraction. This chain connects TRBV7-3 to TRBJ2-3; 11 nucleotides match TRBD2. The TCR was taken from a man aged 18-30 years in good health. The CDR3 loop is CASSSSGGLGTDTQYF. CDR3 bases: TGTGCCAGCAGCTCTAGCGGGGGGCTCGGCACAGATACGCAGTATTTT.